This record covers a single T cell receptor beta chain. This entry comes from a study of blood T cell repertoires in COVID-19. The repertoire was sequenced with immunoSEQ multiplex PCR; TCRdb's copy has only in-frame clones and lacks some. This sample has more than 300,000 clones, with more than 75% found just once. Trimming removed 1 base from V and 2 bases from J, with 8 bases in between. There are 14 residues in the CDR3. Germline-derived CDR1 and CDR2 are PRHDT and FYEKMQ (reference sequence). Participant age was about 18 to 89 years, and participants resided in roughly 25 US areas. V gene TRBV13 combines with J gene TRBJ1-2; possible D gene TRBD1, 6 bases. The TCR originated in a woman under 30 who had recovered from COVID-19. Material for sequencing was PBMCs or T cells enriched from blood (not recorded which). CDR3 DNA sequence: TGTGCCAGCAGCTTAGATCAGGGGAACTATGGCTACACCTTC. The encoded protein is CASSLDQGNYGYTF. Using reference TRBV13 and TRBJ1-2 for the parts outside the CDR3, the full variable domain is AAGVIQSPRHLIKEKRETATLKCYPIPRHDTVYWYQQGPGQDPQFLISFYEKMQSDKGSIPDRFSAQQFSDYHSELNMSSLELGDSALYFCASSLDQGNYGYTFGSGTRLTVV.